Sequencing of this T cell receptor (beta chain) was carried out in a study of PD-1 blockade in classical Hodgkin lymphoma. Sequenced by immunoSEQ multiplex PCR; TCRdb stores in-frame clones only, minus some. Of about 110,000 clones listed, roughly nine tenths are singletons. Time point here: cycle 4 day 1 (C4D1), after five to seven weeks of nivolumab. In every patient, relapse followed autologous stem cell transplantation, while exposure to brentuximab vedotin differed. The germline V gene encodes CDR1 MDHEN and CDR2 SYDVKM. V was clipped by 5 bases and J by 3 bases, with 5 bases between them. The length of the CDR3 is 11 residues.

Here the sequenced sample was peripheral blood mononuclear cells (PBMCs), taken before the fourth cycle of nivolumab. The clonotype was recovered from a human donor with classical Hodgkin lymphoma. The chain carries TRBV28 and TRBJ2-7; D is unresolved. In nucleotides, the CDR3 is TGTGCCAGCAGTCAAATCTACGAGCAGTACTTC. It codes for CASSQIYEQYF.